This record concerns one TCR beta chain sequence. Its target is unknown. The CDR3 extends over 15 amino acids. From germline, CDR1 is SNHLY and CDR2 FYNNEI. V trimming: 6 bases; J trimming: 6 bases; junction bases outside the gene matches: 4. These data originate in a study of T cell repertoires in cytomegalovirus infection. Study background: The authors relied on CMV epitopes, both recently identified HLA-C-restricted and well-studied HLA-B-restricted.

One entry per CDR3 protein, called by TCRdb with MiXCR from the reads. The data hold under 300,000 distinct CDR3 sequences, with roughly 21% observed a single time. The J gene is TRBJ2-1, the V gene TRBV2; TRBD2 matches 14 bases. The clonotype comes from a human donor in good health (CMV status not recorded). Some clones in this sample may be carry-over from other donors' samples. This specimen was cultured PBMCs, taken from culture after CMV antigen stimulation. CDR3 residues: CASRDGLAGGNEQFF. In DNA form, the CDR3 reads TGTGCCAGCAGAGACGGACTAGCGGGAGGCAATGAGCAGTTCTTC.